The rows below give T cell receptor beta chains drawn from one sample of a study of control samples from healthy donors and cancer patients. Profiling relied on immunoSEQ multiplex PCR, and the TCRdb table lists in-frame clones only, not all of them. The sample has some 210,000 clones, about nine tenths seen once. Sequencing was performed on blood. All receptors come from a man younger than 45 in good health. The CDR3 runs from the conserved cysteine through the conserved F or W.

v_gene,j_gene,CDR3aa
TRBV6-1,TRBJ1-3,CASSEALLGGGNTIYF
TRBV15,TRBJ2-3,CATSRDPGGGATDTQYF
TRBV9,TRBJ1-4,CASSVDKLFF
TRBV4-2,TRBJ2-3,CASSQEKDTQYF
TRBV3-1/TRBV3-2,TRBJ1-1,CASSHTTDLNTEAFF
TRBV6-5,TRBJ1-1,CATFNTEAFF
TRBV7-9,TRBJ2-7,CASSLKDSYYEQYF
TRBV7-9,TRBJ2-2,CASSEAGGGPYGELFF
TRBV3-1/TRBV3-2,TRBJ1-1,CASSLRDRSAFF
TRBV6-5,TRBJ1-6,CASSPDRQGSPLHF
TRBV11-2,TRBJ2-1,CASSLRATGRNNEQFF
TRBV5-1,TRBJ1-1,CASSVSGFRTEAFF
TRBV5-1,TRBJ2-3,CASSTISTDTQYF
TRBV7-9,TRBJ1-1,CASSSRTGDTEAFF
TRBV12-5,TRBJ1-5,CASGLGTGARNQPQHF
TRBV2,TRBJ2-3,CASSDWLSTDTQYF
TRBV30,TRBJ1-2,CAWRLRDSLANYGYTF
TRBV4-1,TRBJ2-3,CASSQDRASDTQYF
TRBV3-1/TRBV3-2,TRBJ2-1,CASSQGFAGYNEQFF
TRBV6-1,TRBJ1-4,CASTLRGIKLFF
TRBV2,TRBJ2-3,CASSLGFSTDTQYF
TRBV6-5,TRBJ2-1,CASRLAGGYNEQFF
TRBV9,TRBJ2-1,CASSVALRSEGNEQFF
TRBV2,TRBJ1-1,CASGWTGDTEAFF
TRBV25-1,TRBJ2-1,CASSQSGGPSNEQFF
TRBV7-9,TRBJ2-7,CASSEGRYEQYF
TRBV9,TRBJ2-3,CASSRQGWTDTQYF
TRBV5-4,TRBJ2-3,CASSLVTGGYTDTQYF
TRBV3-1/TRBV3-2,TRBJ1-1,CASSQVGQGITEAFF
TRBV7-3,TRBJ1-1,CASSLQGSTEAFF
TRBV13,TRBJ2-1,CASSLGGGTEQFF
TRBV6-1,TRBJ2-6,CASSDLGHYSGANVLTF
TRBV2,TRBJ1-4,CARSGGVEGEKLFF
TRBV27,TRBJ2-3,CAASIGRFTDTQYF
TRBV19,TRBJ2-7,CASSIGSSGGFEQYF
TRBV6-5,TRBJ1-2,CASSYAGPYGYTF
TRBV10-3,TRBJ2-7,CAISESIGYEQYF
TRBV27,TRBJ2-3,CASAVIGATDTQYF
TRBV12-2,TRBJ1-2,CASRFNHTGQRGYTF
TRBV2,TRBJ1-2,CASSAQSNYGYTF
TRBV5-6,TRBJ2-7,CASSVRGHSEQYF
TRBV6-5,TRBJ1-6,CASYGVGNSPLHF
TRBV9,TRBJ1-6,CASSVGRGRLDSPLHF
TRBV19,TRBJ1-5,CASSMGSLRVGQPQHF
TRBV2,TRBJ1-6,CASRLTGVANSPLHF
TRBV11-2,TRBJ2-7,CASSREVSYEQYF
TRBV27,TRBJ1-2,CASSLGRWGGGYTF
TRBV18,TRBJ1-4,CASSSGQNEKLFF
TRBV7-6,TRBJ1-2,CASSLVQDGLRYGYTF
TRBV6-5,TRBJ1-6,CASSKSLVGNSPLHF
TRBV16,TRBJ1-1,CASSQGQGRNTEAFF
TRBV14,TRBJ2-5,CASSPKGHIRIQETQYF
TRBV19,TRBJ1-6,CASSMAASSRTLHF